This is a list of T cell receptor beta chains from one sample in a study of T-cell memory formation after mild COVID-19. In TCRdb, the 5' RACE reads were re-called with MiXCR into one record per CDR3 protein. The sample records about 270,000 distinct CDR3 sequences, about a sixth being singletons. Sequencing input: PBMCs or a T cell subset sorted from them (not recorded which). These TCRs come from a man between 18 and 35 years old who had mild COVID-19 (a few samples of this study predate the infection). Cell type and time point are not known. Each CDR3 is given with its conserved first and last residue. Fields, in order: D gene, J gene, V gene, clone size, CDR3 protein, CDR3 DNA. A D gene is named only where the DNA matches it firmly. Clone sizes are given selectively: once, few, many, or a class where the clone is expanded.

d_call: TRBD1; j_call: TRBJ1-2; v_call: TRBV7-9; clone_size: .; cdr3_aa: CASSETGPYGYTF; cdr3_nt: TGTGCCAGCAGCGAGACAGGGCCCTATGGCTACACCTTC
d_call: TRBD1; j_call: TRBJ1-3; v_call: TRBV5-1; clone_size: .; cdr3_aa: CASRQGITGNTIYF; cdr3_nt: TGCGCCAGCAGACAGGGGATAACTGGAAACACCATATATTTT
d_call: .; j_call: TRBJ2-5; v_call: TRBV12-3/TRBV12-4; clone_size: .; cdr3_aa: CASSQIGIGETQYF; cdr3_nt: TGTGCCAGCAGTCAGATCGGGATAGGCGAGACCCAGTACTTC
d_call: TRBD2; j_call: TRBJ2-1; v_call: TRBV3-1; clone_size: .; cdr3_aa: CASSERGLAYNEQFF; cdr3_nt: TGTGCCAGCAGCGAGCGGGGACTAGCCTACAATGAGCAGTTCTTC
d_call: TRBD1; j_call: TRBJ1-5; v_call: TRBV4-1; clone_size: .; cdr3_aa: CASSQRTGTWQPQHF; cdr3_nt: TGCGCCAGCAGCCAGAGGACAGGGACGTGGCAGCCCCAGCATTTT
d_call: .; j_call: TRBJ1-4; v_call: TRBV25-1; clone_size: once; cdr3_aa: CASSQPPANEKLFF; cdr3_nt: TGTGCCAGCAGTCAGCCGCCAGCTAATGAAAAACTGTTTTTT
d_call: TRBD2; j_call: TRBJ2-1; v_call: TRBV29-1; clone_size: few; cdr3_aa: CSAGGGRFHEQFF; cdr3_nt: TGCAGCGCTGGGGGGGGTAGGTTCCATGAGCAGTTCTTC
d_call: .; j_call: TRBJ2-5; v_call: TRBV4-3; clone_size: many; cdr3_aa: CASSQAPEETQYF; cdr3_nt: TGCGCCAGCAGCCAAGCCCCGGAAGAGACCCAGTACTTC
d_call: .; j_call: TRBJ1-5; v_call: TRBV7-2; clone_size: .; cdr3_aa: CASSSDSHNQPQHF; cdr3_nt: TGTGCCAGCAGCTCCGACAGTCACAATCAGCCCCAGCATTTT
d_call: .; j_call: TRBJ2-5; v_call: TRBV11-2; clone_size: few; cdr3_aa: CASSYEGETQYF; cdr3_nt: TGTGCCAGCAGTTACGAAGGGGAGACCCAGTACTTC
d_call: .; j_call: TRBJ1-2; v_call: TRBV5-1; clone_size: .; cdr3_aa: CASSAGGERTF; cdr3_nt: TGCGCCAGCAGCGCCGGAGGGGAGCGTACCTTC
d_call: .; j_call: TRBJ1-5; v_call: TRBV28; clone_size: many; cdr3_aa: CASSPQGWQPQHF; cdr3_nt: TGTGCCAGCAGTCCACAGGGATGGCAGCCCCAGCATTTT
d_call: TRBD2; j_call: TRBJ2-3; v_call: TRBV9; clone_size: few; cdr3_aa: CASSEGWGGSTDTQYF; cdr3_nt: TGTGCCAGCAGTGAAGGATGGGGGGGAAGCACAGATACGCAGTATTTT
d_call: TRBD1; j_call: TRBJ2-1; v_call: TRBV12-3/TRBV12-4; clone_size: many; cdr3_aa: CASRPGQGGEQFF; cdr3_nt: TGTGCCAGCAGGCCGGGACAGGGCGGTGAGCAGTTCTTC
d_call: TRBD2; j_call: TRBJ2-3; v_call: TRBV4-2; clone_size: .; cdr3_aa: CASSQDPGGGDTQYF; cdr3_nt: TGTGCCAGCAGCCAAGACCCGGGGGGGGGAGATACGCAGTATTTT
d_call: .; j_call: TRBJ2-7; v_call: TRBV20-1; clone_size: few; cdr3_aa: CSARDAGRIYEQYF; cdr3_nt: TGCAGTGCTAGAGACGCGGGCAGAATCTACGAGCAGTACTTC
d_call: TRBD1; j_call: TRBJ1-4; v_call: TRBV12-3/TRBV12-4; clone_size: many; cdr3_aa: CASSRGRGEKLFF; cdr3_nt: TGTGCCAGCAGCAGGGGGAGAGGGGAAAAACTGTTTTTT
d_call: .; j_call: TRBJ2-7; v_call: TRBV3-1; clone_size: .; cdr3_aa: CASSQDSAPSYEQYF; cdr3_nt: TGTGCCAGCAGCCAAGATAGCGCCCCCTCCTACGAGCAGTACTTC
d_call: .; j_call: TRBJ2-3; v_call: TRBV6-6; clone_size: .; cdr3_aa: CASRLGGDTQYF; cdr3_nt: TGTGCCAGCAGGTTAGGGGGAGATACGCAGTATTTT
d_call: .; j_call: TRBJ2-2; v_call: TRBV4-1; clone_size: .; cdr3_aa: CASSQGNRAGFPGELFF; cdr3_nt: TGCGCCAGCAGCCAAGGAAACAGGGCAGGTTTCCCCGGGGAGCTGTTTTTT
d_call: .; j_call: TRBJ1-1; v_call: TRBV20-1; clone_size: .; cdr3_aa: CSAGNRASREAFF; cdr3_nt: TGCAGTGCTGGAAACAGGGCCTCCCGTGAAGCTTTCTTT
d_call: TRBD1; j_call: TRBJ2-2; v_call: TRBV29-1; clone_size: few; cdr3_aa: CSVEDREWAGELFF; cdr3_nt: TGCAGCGTTGAGGACAGGGAATGGGCCGGGGAGCTGTTTTTT
d_call: TRBD2; j_call: TRBJ2-1; v_call: TRBV6-4; clone_size: .; cdr3_aa: CASSELAGGYNEQFF; cdr3_nt: TGTGCCAGCAGCGAACTAGCGGGCGGATACAATGAGCAGTTCTTC
d_call: .; j_call: TRBJ1-2; v_call: TRBV9; clone_size: .; cdr3_aa: CASSFTGASDYGYTF; cdr3_nt: TGTGCCAGCAGCTTTACGGGGGCCTCCGACTATGGCTACACCTTC
d_call: .; j_call: TRBJ1-2; v_call: TRBV27; clone_size: .; cdr3_aa: CASTSPGFGYTF; cdr3_nt: TGTGCCAGCACCTCACCAGGGTTCGGCTACACCTTC
d_call: TRBD1; j_call: TRBJ2-7; v_call: TRBV6-5; clone_size: few; cdr3_aa: CASSLLRAGSTGGQYF; cdr3_nt: TGTGCCAGCAGTTTATTGCGGGCAGGCTCAACAGGGGGGCAGTACTTC
d_call: .; j_call: TRBJ2-2; v_call: TRBV4-3; clone_size: .; cdr3_aa: CASSQDRRGAGELFF; cdr3_nt: TGCGCCAGCAGCCAAGATAGACGAGGAGCCGGGGAGCTGTTTTTT
d_call: .; j_call: TRBJ1-5; v_call: TRBV7-2; clone_size: .; cdr3_aa: CASSSRGGGNQPQHF; cdr3_nt: TGTGCCAGCAGCTCTAGAGGGGGAGGCAATCAGCCCCAGCATTTT
d_call: .; j_call: TRBJ2-1; v_call: TRBV20-1; clone_size: many; cdr3_aa: CSARDPAGAVYNEQFF; cdr3_nt: TGCAGTGCTAGAGATCCCGCGGGGGCGGTCTACAATGAGCAGTTCTTC
d_call: TRBD2; j_call: TRBJ2-5; v_call: TRBV15; clone_size: many; cdr3_aa: CATSSLKRGQETQYF; cdr3_nt: TGTGCCACCAGTTCACTTAAGCGGGGGCAAGAGACCCAGTACTTC
d_call: .; j_call: TRBJ2-1; v_call: TRBV10-3; clone_size: .; cdr3_aa: CAIHEGGGKNEQFF; cdr3_nt: TGTGCCATCCACGAAGGGGGGGGGAAAAATGAGCAGTTCTTC
d_call: .; j_call: TRBJ2-1; v_call: TRBV15; clone_size: .; cdr3_aa: CATSRDPNREQFF; cdr3_nt: TGTGCCACCAGCAGAGATCCGAATCGGGAGCAGTTCTTC
d_call: .; j_call: TRBJ1-6; v_call: TRBV4-3; clone_size: few; cdr3_aa: CASSQGGWSPLHF; cdr3_nt: TGCGCCAGCAGCCAAGGGGGCTGGTCACCCCTCCACTTT